Listed below are T cell receptor beta chains from one sample, sequenced in a study of blood T cells in healthy people across ages. TCRdb re-called the 5' RACE reads with MiXCR, one entry per CDR3 protein. The data show about 780,000 distinct CDR3 sequences, 35% to 50% seen once. Material: blood. These receptors were obtained from a man at least 80 years old in good health. Both conserved end residues are part of each CDR3. Fields, in order: clone size, D gene, J gene, V gene, CDR3 length, CDR3 protein, CDR3 DNA. D genes are given only for firm matches. Clone size appears in some rows only: once, few, many, or a class for an expanded clone.

>few|-|TRBJ2-5|TRBV20-1|14
CSARHGYPQETQYF
TGCAGTGCTAGACATGGCTACCCCCAAGAGACCCAGTACTTC
>few|-|TRBJ2-3|TRBV24-1|16
CATSDSSLGVTDTQYF
TGTGCCACCAGTGACAGCTCCCTGGGGGTCACAGATACGCAGTATTTT
>-|TRBD2|TRBJ2-5|TRBV2|14
CASGGLARGGEQYF
TGTGCCAGCGGGGGACTAGCACGAGGAGGGGAGCAGTACTTC
>few|TRBD2|TRBJ2-1|TRBV27|16
CASSLGAGLAGQEGFF
TGTGCCAGCAGTTTAGGCGCGGGACTAGCGGGACAAGAGGGGTTCTTC
>few|-|TRBJ1-2|TRBV3-1|12
CASSRRDYGYTF
TGTGCCAGCAGCCGCAGGGACTATGGCTACACCTTC
>-|TRBD1|TRBJ2-7|TRBV12-3/TRBV12-4|14
CASSDPGQGGEQYF
TGTGCCAGCAGCGACCCAGGACAGGGGGGTGAGCAGTACTTC
>once|-|TRBJ1-5|TRBV20-1|13
CSAPQGNNQPQHF
TGCAGTGCTCCCCAGGGGAACAATCAGCCCCAGCATTTT
>-|TRBD2|TRBJ2-1|TRBV7-9|17
CASSFQSGRASGNEQFF
TGTGCCAGCAGCTTTCAAAGCGGGAGGGCCAGTGGCAATGAGCAGTTCTTC
>-|-|TRBJ1-2|TRBV5-1|15
CASSLDPGGVYGYTF
TGCGCCAGCAGCTTGGATCCGGGGGGCGTCTATGGCTACACCTTC
>-|-|TRBJ1-2|TRBV3-1|15
CASSHGQMGSYGYTF
TGTGCCAGCAGCCATGGGCAAATGGGAAGCTATGGCTACACCTTC
>-|TRBD2|TRBJ2-7|TRBV6-6|14
CASSRGGEFYEQYF
TGTGCCAGCAGTCGCGGGGGGGAGTTCTACGAGCAGTACTTC
>once|-|TRBJ2-3|TRBV9|16
CASSVTTSVGGDTQYF
TGTGCCAGCAGCGTAACGACTAGCGTAGGGGGCGATACGCAGTATTTT
>-|TRBD2|TRBJ2-3|TRBV6-1|16
CASSAISGSLSDTQYF
TGTGCCAGCAGTGCAATAAGCGGGAGTCTTAGTGATACGCAGTATTTT
>-|-|TRBJ2-3|TRBV10-3|17
CAISGLTRAPSTDTQYF
TGTGCCATCAGTGGCCTAACCCGGGCCCCGAGCACAGATACGCAGTATTTT
>-|-|TRBJ2-1|TRBV7-7|15
CASALGGSLYNEQFF
TGTGCCAGCGCTCTCGGGGGCTCCCTTTACAATGAGCAGTTCTTC
>few|TRBD2|TRBJ2-1|TRBV5-1|15
CASSSTSGSLYEQFF
TGCGCCAGCAGCTCGACTAGCGGGAGCCTCTATGAGCAGTTCTTC
>-|-|TRBJ1-1|TRBV7-2|16
CASSLGTSQENTEAFF
TGTGCCAGCAGCTTAGGTACATCCCAGGAGAACACTGAAGCTTTCTTT
>-|TRBD1|TRBJ2-7|TRBV14|13
CASSGTGGTEQYF
TGTGCCAGCAGCGGGACAGGGGGTACGGAGCAGTACTTC
>-|-|TRBJ1-5|TRBV15|16
CATSRDPGHLRQPQHF
TGTGCCACCAGCAGGGACCCGGGACACCTTCGTCAGCCCCAGCATTTT
>few|-|TRBJ2-3|TRBV5-1|16
CASSDRTGVSTDTQYF
TGCGCCAGCAGCGACCGGACGGGGGTTAGCACAGATACGCAGTATTTT
>-|TRBD2|TRBJ2-7|TRBV18|15
CASSRGLAGDGEQYF
TGTGCCAGCTCACGAGGACTAGCGGGGGACGGCGAGCAGTACTTC
>many|TRBD1|TRBJ2-7|TRBV5-6|15
CASSFGQGISYEQYF
TGTGCCAGCAGCTTTGGACAGGGGATCTCCTACGAGCAGTACTTC
>-|TRBD2|TRBJ2-1|TRBV12-3/TRBV12-4|15
CASSSYGAGGNEQFF
TGTGCCAGCAGTTCCTACGGAGCGGGAGGCAATGAGCAGTTCTTC
>few|-|TRBJ2-3|TRBV7-2|15
CASSLGRDPWDTQYF
TGTGCCAGCAGCTTGGGTAGGGACCCGTGGGATACGCAGTATTTT
>few|TRBD2|TRBJ2-1|TRBV7-2|14
CASSGRASYNEQFF
TGTGCCAGCAGCGGGAGGGCGTCCTACAATGAGCAGTTCTTC
>-|TRBD1|TRBJ2-3|TRBV29-1|13
CSAATGGSDTQYF
TGCAGCGCTGCGACAGGGGGGTCAGATACGCAGTATTTT
>-|-|TRBJ2-7|TRBV29-1|15
CSVAIPRGGVSEQYF
TGCAGCGTTGCAATCCCTCGGGGCGGGGTGTCCGAGCAGTACTTC
>-|TRBD2|TRBJ2-5|TRBV5-1|16
CASSLAGWLAGETQYF
TGCGCCAGCAGCTTGGCCGGTTGGCTAGCGGGAGAGACCCAGTACTTC
>many|TRBD1|TRBJ2-5|TRBV7-9|14
CASSAGTGGETQYF
TGTGCCAGCAGCGCCGGGACAGGGGGGGAGACCCAGTACTTC
>-|-|TRBJ2-1|TRBV18|12
CASFTMSNEQFF
TGTGCCAGCTTCACCATGAGCAATGAGCAGTTCTTC
>-|-|TRBJ2-7|TRBV7-6|16
CASSLALGGRAYEQYF
TGTGCCAGCAGCTTAGCCCTAGGCGGGCGGGCCTACGAGCAGTACTTC